This T cell receptor beta chain was recorded in a study of regulatory T cells in long-lasting Graves disease. iRepertoire HTBI primers and Arm-PCR of CDR3 regions built TCR beta libraries. TCRdb passed the multiplex PCR reads through MiXCR, listing each CDR3 protein once. The sample includes 350,000 to 450,000 distinct CDR3 sequences, approximately 22% seen only once; the top ten take more than 13%. At least ten counts were recorded for this clonotype. The time point was: persistent/refractory GD, antithyroid drugs over 5 years with positive TRAb. Making the TCR library involved RNA that had been extracted from PBMCs. This CDR3 spans 14 amino acids. Germline CDR1 and CDR2: ENHRY and SYGVKD. The junction had 7 bases not matched to a gene; V was cut back by 6 bases and J by 6 bases.

The specimen comprised peripheral blood mononuclear cells (PBMCs), sampled when the disease was refractory, from a patient treated with antithyroid drugs. The rearrangement uses TRBV10-3 and TRBJ1-1, with 10 bases matching TRBD1. The clonotype comes from a female donor with Graves disease. The CDR3 region has the DNA TGTGCCATCAGACCAGACAGGGGGCTACCTGAAGCTTTCTTT. Its translation is CAIRPDRGLPEAFF.